The clone carrying this TCR beta chain was detected only a few times. This entry comes from a study of blood T cells in healthy people across ages. Drawing of peripheral blood yielded about 9.6 milliliters from each donor. Germline V gene data show CDR1 as MNHEY and CDR2 as SVGEGT. CDR3 length: 15 residues. V lost 6 bases and J lost 0; bases outside the gene matches: 8. The use of a sample-barcoded 5' primer and a J-beta primer mix characterized a second PCR of roughly 6 to 11 cycles. TCRdb reprocessed the 5' RACE reads via MiXCR and lists one record per CDR3 protein. The sample has roughly 900,000 distinct CDR3 sequences; about 44% are singletons.

This clonotype was obtained from a man aged 25-40 years in good health. The rearrangement links TRBV6-2 or TRBV6-3 to TRBJ2-7, with TRBD1 matching 7 bases. The sequencing sample was made of blood. The DNA of the CDR3 is TGTGCCAGCAGGACAGGGTTCGGAAGCTCCTACGAGCAGTACTTC. Translation: CASRTGFGSSYEQYF.